The clone carrying this TCR beta chain has at least ten counts. Antigen specificity is unknown. Researchers took RNA transcripts and amplified the TCR beta CDR3 regions from them. Initially, a first-round RT-PCR of the TCR CDR3 employed the HTBI primer set. TCRdb re-derived calls from the multiplex PCR reads in MiXCR, one entry per CDR3 protein. The sample records about 360,000 distinct CDR3 sequences, around a sixth being singletons. The sample belongs to a study of T cells in Graves' hyperthyroidism and ophthalmopathy. Overall study findings and caveats: Median prediction lead before ophthalmopathy onset was around 6.9 months with the model.

Clinical symptoms, serum thyroxine, TRAb, thyroid ultrasound and orbital computed tomography informed diagnoses. Any symptoms of ophthalmopathy came after the first hyperthyroidism diagnosis, from which the blood sample dates. Using approximately 10 ml of fresh peripheral blood, PBMCs were prepared. Germline CDR1 and CDR2: MNHNS and SASEGT. The CDR3 totals 16 residues. With V trimmed by 6 bases and J by 6 bases, 15 bases remained unmatched. The sequence came from a woman between 18 and 29 years old with Graves' hyperthyroidism that later progressed to Graves' ophthalmopathy. The V gene is TRBV6-1, the J gene TRBJ2-7; 9 nucleotides align to TRBD1. Input material: blood. The CDR3 spells CASSTLSGQGNLEQYF. The CDR3 bases are TGTGCCAGCAGCACATTGTCGGGACAGGGTAATCTCGAGCAGTACTTC.